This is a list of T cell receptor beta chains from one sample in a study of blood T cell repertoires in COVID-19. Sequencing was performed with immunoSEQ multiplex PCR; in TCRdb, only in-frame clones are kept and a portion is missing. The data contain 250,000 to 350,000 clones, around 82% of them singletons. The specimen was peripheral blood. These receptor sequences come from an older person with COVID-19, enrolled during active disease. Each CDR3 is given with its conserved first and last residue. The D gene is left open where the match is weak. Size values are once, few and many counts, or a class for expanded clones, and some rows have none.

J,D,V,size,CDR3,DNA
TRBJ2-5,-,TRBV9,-,CASSVEIRAETQYF,TGTGCCAGCAGCGTAGAGATCCGAGCGGAGACCCAGTACTTC
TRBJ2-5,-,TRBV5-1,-,CASGQGQETQYF,TGCGCCAGTGGGCAGGGCCAAGAGACCCAGTACTTC
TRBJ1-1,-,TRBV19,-,CASREVVGGSTEAFF,TGTGCCAGTAGGGAGGTCGTCGGGGGTAGCACTGAAGCTTTCTTT
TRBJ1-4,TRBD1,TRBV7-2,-,CASSSPQHRGKKLFF,TGTGCCAGCAGCTCACCCCAGCACAGGGGGAAAAAACTGTTTTTT
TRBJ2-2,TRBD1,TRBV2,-,CASSEGDRGPSGELFF,TGTGCCAGCAGTGAAGGTGACAGGGGCCCTTCCGGGGAGCTGTTTTTT
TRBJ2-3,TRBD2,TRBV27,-,CASSLSGGLAGDAYF,TGTGCCAGCAGTTTATCTGGCGGACTAGCGGGGGATGCGTATTTT
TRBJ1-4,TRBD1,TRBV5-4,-,CASSLGQTGAGEKLFF,TGTGCCAGCAGCCTCGGTCAGACAGGGGCGGGTGAAAAACTGTTTTTT
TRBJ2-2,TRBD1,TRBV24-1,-,CATSDYSGTGGFGELFF,TGTGCCACCAGTGATTACTCGGGGACAGGGGGGTTCGGGGAGCTGTTTTTT
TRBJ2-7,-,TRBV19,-,CASSTRGPPYEQYF,TGTGCCAGTAGTACCAGGGGTCCTCCCTACGAGCAGTACTTC
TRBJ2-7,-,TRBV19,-,CASSRRDSYEQYF,TGTGCCAGTAGTCGCAGGGACTCCTACGAGCAGTACTTC
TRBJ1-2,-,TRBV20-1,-,CSASSGGRDGYTF,TGCAGTGCTAGTTCGGGGGGACGGGATGGCTACACCTTC
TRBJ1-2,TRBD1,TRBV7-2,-,CASSVLQGTVDGYTF,TGTGCCAGCAGCGTCCTACAGGGGACTGTGGATGGCTACACCTTC
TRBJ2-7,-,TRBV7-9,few,CASSLPTTYEQYF,TGTGCCAGCAGCTTACCTACCACCTACGAGCAGTACTTC
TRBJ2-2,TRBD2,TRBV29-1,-,CSVAAGGGTGELFF,TGCAGCGTGGCGGCGGGGGGAGGGACCGGGGAGCTGTTTTTT
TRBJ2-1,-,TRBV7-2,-,CASQVEVSYNEQFF,TGTGCCAGCCAGGTGGAGGTAAGCTACAATGAGCAGTTCTTC
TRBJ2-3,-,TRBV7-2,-,CASSLVPADTQYF,TGTGCCAGCAGCTTAGTCCCCGCAGATACGCAGTATTTT